These 3 T cell receptor beta chains came from one sample sequenced in a study of OX40 agonist ivuxolimab in advanced cancers. The repertoire was sequenced with immunoSEQ multiplex PCR; TCRdb's copy has only in-frame clones and lacks some. The table includes 36,000 or so clones, about 80% detected once. The material sequenced was CD4+ or CD8+ T cells sorted from blood, taken in a trial of the OX40 agonist ivuxolimab. Receptor source: an adult with an advanced solid tumor such as melanoma, head and neck, liver or kidney cancer.

The CDR3 is CASTTGGLGETQYF. The CDR3 DNA reads TGTGCCAGCACCACGGGGGGACTTGGAGAGACCCAGTACTTC. The chain recombines TRBV28 with TRBJ2-5, with 7 nucleotides matching TRBD2. The CDR3 length is 14 residues. The germline gives CDR1 MDHEN, CDR2 SYDVKM. V dropped 7 bases and J dropped 4; count of bases not matched to a gene: 9.

This clone has only one observation. The chain uses TRBV9 and TRBJ2-1; 16 nucleotides match TRBD2. The CDR3 extends over 17 amino acids. CDR1 SGDLS and CDR2 YYNGEE come from the germline V gene. Losses at the gene ends were 0 bases for V and 5 bases for J; bases not matched to a gene: 2. The CDR3 spells CASSVAGLAGGDNEQFF. The CDR3 coding sequence is TGTGCCAGCAGCGTAGCGGGACTAGCGGGAGGGGACAATGAGCAGTTCTTC.

This clone ranks as medium-sized. V and J are TRBV19 and TRBJ2-7; weak D call: TRBD1 (5 bases). The germline V gene encodes CDR1 LNHDA and CDR2 SQIVND (reference sequence). This CDR3 is built from 14 residues. The V and J ends lost 4 bases and 3 bases respectively, with 13 bases between them. The CDR3 is CASSTDTLGYEQYF. The CDR3, as DNA: TGTGCCAGTAGTACGGACACTCTTGGCTACGAGCAGTACTTC.